This T cell receptor (beta chain) was obtained from a study of shared T cell receptors in the human thymus (dated by TCRdb to the early 2020s). In the study overall: The study examined how self-reactive, shared T-cell receptor alpha chains are generated in the human thymus.

In regard to this clone: Its antigen remains undetermined. Base qualities are not provided; no much larger clone lies one nucleotide away.

The library was generated by the immunoSEQ multiplex PCR assay. TCRdb took over this immuneACCESS table, retaining in-frame rearrangements with V and J assigned. Such tables are incomplete; in checked studies, under half of the missing clones stem from an unresolved V gene, and the remainder is unexplained. The sample yields 650,000 to 950,000 clones; approximately 83% were counted once. Around 0.01% of the sample lies in the top ten. CDR1 and CDR2 (MNHEY, SMNVEV) derive from the germline V gene (reference sequence). Clipping removes 5 bases from V and 6 bases from J, with 15 as the unmatched junction base count. From cysteine to phenylalanine, the CDR3 is 17 amino acids long. Left in the record is the CDR3 DNA by itself, 51 bases read in frame from the first base. These data also formed part of another study, on human thymus T cells. From that second study: Donors were immunologically healthy infants undergoing open corrective cardiac surgery for congenital heart defects in Finland. Thymus tissue was collected as surgical resects that were removed during corrective cardiac surgery. V and J gene segment usage appeared biased in both thymic and peripheral blood repertoires. The related research found that thymic TCR repertoires overlapped highly between unrelated individuals. The study described the TCR alpha and beta repertoires in roughly 8 infant thymus samples and a few matching peripheral blood samples. The cohort included about 6 male and a couple of female infants, with donor ages spanning 7 to 244 days. After being mechanically released from the tissue, thymocytes were kept at -70 degrees C in pellets of about 8.5-30 million cells. A QIAsymphony instrument was used to extract genomic DNA from the frozen cell pellets. Using the immunoSEQ multiplex PCR assay, the TCRB and TCRAD loci were amplified from a standardized quantity of quality-controlled genomic DNA. Amplicons spanned the V(D)J region at a length sufficient to cover the CDR3 and identify V and J genes. Amplicon sequencing was performed on an Illumina platform through the commercial immunoSEQ service. Primer bias and sequencing errors were corrected as previously described, and TCRAD and TCRB were defined on the basis of the IMGT database. immunoSEQ Analyzer 3.0 and VDJTools were used for repertoire analysis, which covered basic statistics, V/J segment usage, diversity estimates, rarefaction and pairwise overlap. Chao1, ChaoE, Efron-Thisted, Shannon and inverse Simpson indices were used to estimate diversity, which was also estimated on datasets down-sampled to the smallest sample. Repertoire overlap used strict matching of CDR3 nucleotide sequence, V gene and J gene, with Jaccard-based multidimensional scaling clustering. Thymus samples yielded on average roughly 800,000 unique TCRB clonotypes, compared with 70,000 to 85,000 from blood samples.

The source material was thymocytes. Recombination linked TRBV27 to TRBJ1-5; 8 central bases correspond to TRBD1. The TCR sequence derives from a girl under two years old with a congenital heart defect. Donor details come from another sample of the same person, matched by shared clones. Read as DNA, the sequence is TGTGCCAGCAGTCCCCCACCTACGACAGGGGAGGGTCAGCCCCAGCATTTT. Its translation is CASSPPPTTGEGQPQHF.